This TCR beta chain comes out of a study of neoadjuvant anti-PD-1 for oral cavity cancer. Study context: Patients mostly received three to four biweekly nivolumab doses at 3 mg/kg before surgery.

Study-wide results and caveats: Higher pretreatment Treg/Th17 ratios tracked higher pretreatment blood clonality.

Most PBMC samples had 480 ng input DNA in six replicates. Profiled with immunoSEQ multiplex PCR; TCRdb holds only in-frame clones, not every one. The table shows roughly 15,000 clones, with roughly three fifths occurring only once. As to this clone: Antigen: not known.

Looked up from germline, CDR1 is MGHRA and CDR2 is YSYEKL. Trimming at V came to 4 bases and at J to 4 bases, leaving 8 bases not matched to a gene. This CDR3 has 15 residues. Sequencing was performed on PBMCs, taken before nivolumab (anti-PD-1) treatment. The V and J genes are TRBV4-1 and TRBJ2-3; 7 bases are a match to TRBD2. This receptor was identified in a person aged 35 to 85 with oral cavity squamous cell carcinoma. The CDR3 DNA is TGCGCCAGCAGCCGGGCGCCGGGACTACCAGATACGCAGTATTTT. Its protein is CASSRAPGLPDTQYF.